The 19 T cell receptor beta chains reported below all come from one sample, sequenced in a study of cytomegalovirus exposure and HLA in healthy donors. Researchers ran the PCR with 60 Vbeta and 13 Jbeta primers. Produced via immunoSEQ multiplex PCR; TCRdb's table is partial and in-frame only. The table lists some 180,000 clones, 76% of them singletons, with about 1.5% in the top ten. Sample: PBMCs. The receptors stem from a young man in good health and CMV-seronegative.

A note on this clone: In the same sample, other DNA sequences code for this CDR3. The chain recombines TRBV30 with TRBJ1-3; D is unresolved. V was pared by 0 bases and J by 4 bases, with 16 bases between. CDR3 length: 16 amino acids. Germline values: CDR1 GTSNPN, CDR2 SVGIG (reference sequence). The CDR3 DNA reads TGTGCCTGGAGTGTCGGCGGGTCACACTCCGGAAACACCATATATTTT. Translated: CAWSVGGSHSGNTIYF.

The V and J genes are TRBV5-6 and TRBJ1-6; TRBD1 might be the D (5 bases). The CDR3 is made up of 16 amino acids. CDR1 is SGHDT, CDR2 YYEEEE, per germline. Deletions cut 4 bases from V and 10 bases from J, with 21 bases between. CDR3 DNA: TGTGCCAGCAGCCTCTCGGGGGGGGAGGGAGAGTCACCCCTCCACTTT. Translating it yields CASSLSGGEGESPLHF.

This clone occurred once. This sequence joins TRBV11-2 and TRBJ2-1, with TRBD2 as a possible D gene (7 bases). The CDR3 consists of 13 residues. V was shortened by 11 bases and J by 8 bases, with 19 bases between the two germline ends. In germline, CDR1 is SGHAT, CDR2 FQNNGV. The CDR3 sequence: CASRGARLDEQFF. The CDR3 DNA sequence: TGTGCCTCCCGGGGGGCGCGGTTGGATGAGCAGTTCTTC.

The chain recombines TRBV7-9 with TRBJ1-4, with 7 positions matching TRBD1. The CDR3 sequence is 14 residues long. V dropped 1 base and J dropped 6; count of bases not matched to a gene: 2. The germline gives CDR1 SEHNR, CDR2 FQNEAQ (reference sequence). CDR3 region: CASSLEGTDEKLFF. The CDR3 coding sequence is TGTGCCAGCAGCTTAGAGGGGACAGATGAAAAACTGTTTTTT.

This clone was observed a single time. This sequence joins TRBV23-1 and TRBJ1-1, with 7 bases that match TRBD1. TRBV23-1 is given ORF status, its function remaining uncertain. The CDR3 totals 14 residues. Germline trimming cut 0 bases from V and 5 bases from J; bases unmatched to any gene: 3. The CDR3 here is CASSQSEDRTEAFF. In nucleotides, the CDR3 is TGCGCCAGCAGTCAATCCGAGGACAGGACTGAAGCTTTCTTT.

The gene calls are TRBV6-5 and TRBJ1-2, with 7 positions matching TRBD1. The ends lost 5 bases at V and 8 bases at J; junction bases unmatched: 8. CDR3 size: 13 residues. Germline lookup yields CDR1 MNHEY and CDR2 SVGAGI. The CDR3 sequence: CASSEPGGLGYTF. In nucleotides, the CDR3 is TGTGCCAGCAGTGAACCAGGGGGTCTCGGCTACACCTTC.

CDR3 nucleotides: TGTGCCAGCAGTGGCAGGTCTAACTATGGCTACACCTTC. This sequence encodes CASSGRSNYGYTF. The chain couples TRBV28 to TRBJ1-2, with unresolved D. Germline V gene sequence: CDR1 MDHEN, CDR2 SYDVKM. Between the trimmed V and J ends, which lost 5 bases and 0 bases, there was a span of 7 bases. This CDR3 has 13 residues.

The chain is built from TRBV5-1 and TRBJ1-2; no definite D call. With 1 base removed from V and 5 bases from J, the gap between germline ends came to 12 bases. The CDR3 length is 14 residues. Germline assignment: CDR1 SGHRS and CDR2 YFSETQ. DNA for the CDR3: TGCGCCAGCAGCTTGAGCGGCGGTCAGTATGGCTACACCTTC. Protein product: CASSLSGGQYGYTF.

The rearrangement uses TRBV7-9 and TRBJ2-1, with TRBD2 matching 7 bases. This CDR3 region has 15 residues. Germline CDR1 is SEHNR and CDR2 is FQNEAQ (reference sequence). V was pared by 5 bases and J by 6 bases, with 10 bases of the junction left unmatched. The CDR3 is CASSPLAGVRNEQFF. The CDR3, as DNA: TGTGCCAGCAGCCCACTTGCGGGGGTGCGCAATGAGCAGTTCTTC.

This rearrangement joins TRBV10-3 to TRBJ2-3; 11 positions agree with TRBD1. V shed 5 bases, J shed 5 bases, and the junction held 12 bases outside the gene matches. Per germline, CDR1 ENHRY and CDR2 SYGVKD. The CDR3 has 17 amino acids. The CDR3 bases are TGTGCCATCAGTCCCTCGCCCGGACAGGGGGCAGGAGATACGCAGTATTTT. It specifies CAISPSPGQGAGDTQYF.

This chain uses TRBV15 with TRBJ2-5; TRBD1 agrees at 9 bases. This CDR3 region has 15 residues. V shed 0 bases, J shed 5 bases, and the junction held 4 bases outside the gene matches. Germline V gene sequence: CDR1 LNHNV, CDR2 YYDKDF (reference sequence). This CDR3 is CATSREGQGGETQYF. For the CDR3, the DNA is TGTGCCACCAGCAGAGAGGGACAGGGTGGTGAGACCCAGTACTTC.

V and J are TRBV21-1 and TRBJ2-2; TRBD2, the D gene given by the table, was not confirmed from the DNA. TRBV21-1 is given as a pseudogene. CDR3 length: 13 residues. Written as DNA, the CDR3 is TGTGCCAGCAGCAAAGGGGAGGCTGGGGAGCTGTTTTTT. Translation gives CASSKGEAGELFF.

V and J are TRBV2 and TRBJ2-3; D is perhaps TRBD2 (7 bases). The CDR3 spans 17 residues. V lost 5 bases to trimming and J lost 1 base, with 19 bases between them. From germline, CDR1 is SNHLY and CDR2 FYNNEI. The CDR3 is CASSPEGGGRGTDTQYF. CDR3 nucleotides: TGTGCCAGCAGTCCAGAGGGGGGCGGGAGAGGCACAGATACGCAGTATTTT. The full variable domain, its missing parts supplied by reference TRBV2 and TRBJ2-3, is EPEVTQTPSHQVTQMGQEVILRCVPISNHLYFYWYRQILGQKVEFLVSFYNNEISEKSEIFDDQFSVERPDGSNFTLKIRSTKLEDSAMYFCASSPEGGGRGTDTQYFGPGTRLTVL.

This clone has only a few counts. The V gene is TRBV4-1, the J gene TRBJ1-4; D is unclear. CDR1 and CDR2 (germline): MGHRA, YSYEKL. The CDR3 covers 14 residues. Trimming removed 2 bases from V and 8 bases from J, with 12 bases in between. CDR3 loop: CASSQPRPGEKLFF. CDR3 DNA sequence: TGCGCCAGCAGCCAACCCCGGCCGGGGGAAAAACTGTTTTTT.

A single count supports this clone. V is TRBV30 and J is TRBJ2-5; D possibly corresponds to TRBD2 (6 bases). Trimming took 3 bases from V and 11 from J, leaving 16 bases between them. In germline, CDR1 is GTSNPN, CDR2 SVGIG (reference sequence). The CDR3 totals 12 residues. The CDR3 sequence is CAWSGGVREQYF. Written as DNA, the CDR3 is TGTGCCTGGAGCGGCGGGGTTCGGGAGCAGTACTTC.

The rearrangement uses TRBV11-2 and TRBJ1-1, with D unresolved. Trimming removed 4 bases at V and 4 bases at J, with 10 bases between. The CDR3 contains 13 residues. The germline V gene encodes CDR1 SGHAT and CDR2 FQNNGV. CDR3 in DNA: TGTGCCAGCAGCTACCGGGTCCTCACTGAAGCTTTCTTT. It encodes CASSYRVLTEAFF.

The genes are TRBV6-6 and TRBJ2-3, with D maybe TRBD1 (5 bases). There are 14 residues in the CDR3. V was cut by 3 bases and J by 2 bases, with 9 bases left in between. The germline gives CDR1 MNHNY, CDR2 SVGAGI (reference sequence). The DNA of the CDR3 is TGTGCCAGCAGTTATCTGGGGCCCACAGATACGCAGTATTTT. It codes for CASSYLGPTDTQYF.

This chain links TRBV19 with TRBJ2-1; possible D gene TRBD2, 6 bases. There are 14 residues in the CDR3. CDR1 LNHDA and CDR2 SQIVND come from the germline V gene (reference sequence). Trimming pared 3 bases from V and 2 bases from J, leaving 8 bases between. CDR3 loop: CASSIGTPYNEQFF. As DNA, the CDR3 is TGTGCCAGTAGTATCGGGACTCCCTACAATGAGCAGTTCTTC.

J is TRBJ2-7 and V is TRBV29-1; the D gene is possibly TRBD2 (7 bases). The germline V gene encodes CDR1 SQVTM and CDR2 ANQGSEA. V dropped 6 bases and J dropped 2 bases, with 14 bases sitting between them. This CDR3 comprises 13 residues. CDR3 residues: CSVAAGAAYEQYF. CDR3 DNA sequence: TGCAGCGTGGCGGCGGGGGCCGCCTACGAGCAGTACTTC.